What follows are 21 T cell receptor beta chains derived from one specimen sequenced in a study of early T cells in non-severe SARS-CoV-2 infection. TCRdb ran MiXCR on the 5' RACE reads and lists one entry per CDR3 protein. The sample lists 35,000 to 40,000 distinct CDR3 sequences; approximately 8.9% were seen once. The sequencing sample was made of whole blood. The receptor set was obtained from an adult who was a healthcare worker with PCR-confirmed SARS-CoV-2 infection or an uninfected control (not recorded which).

This clonotype was seen only a few times. The chain combines TRBV12-3 or TRBV12-4 with TRBJ2-3; TRBD1 aligns across 7 bases. The length of the CDR3 is 13 residues. The junction had 3 bases not matched to a gene; V was cut back by 7 bases and J by 2 bases. Written as DNA, the CDR3 is TGTGCCAGCACGACAGGGCCCACAGATACGCAGTATTTT. Translating it yields CASTTGPTDTQYF.

This clonotype has a count of ten or more. V and J are TRBV20-1 and TRBJ2-5; 11 nucleotides line up with TRBD2. This CDR3 contains 16 residues. Germline V CDR1 and CDR2: DFQATT, SNEGSKA (reference sequence). V lost 5 bases and J lost 1; bases outside the gene matches: 9. The CDR3 nucleotides read TGCAGTGCTGGCCTTACTAGCGGGGGCCTCCAAGAGACCCAGTACTTC. This encodes CSAGLTSGGLQETQYF.

The V gene is TRBV20-1, the J gene TRBJ2-5; 9 positions agree with TRBD2. Trimming at V came to 4 bases and at J to 2 bases, leaving 5 bases not matched to a gene. The germline V gene encodes CDR1 DFQATT and CDR2 SNEGSKA (reference sequence). The length of the CDR3 is 14 residues. CDR3 coding DNA: TGCAGTGCTAACCCTAGCGGGGCACAAGAGACCCAGTACTTC. Translating gives CSANPSGAQETQYF.

The sample holds many counts of this clonotype. This sequence joins TRBV20-1 and TRBJ2-7, with D possibly being TRBD1 (7 bases). With 3 bases removed from V and 7 bases from J, the gap between germline ends came to 16 bases. Germline V gene data show CDR1 as DFQATT and CDR2 as SNEGSKA (reference sequence). This CDR3 region has 13 residues. DNA of the CDR3: TGCAGTGCTAGGCCCACAGGGGCGGGAGAGCAGTACTTC. Translated, it gives CSARPTGAGEQYF.

This clonotype was seen ten or more times. The chain uses TRBV20-1 and TRBJ2-7; TRBD1 is a possible D gene (6 bases). The CDR3 has 13 residues. Germline V gene sequence: CDR1 DFQATT, CDR2 SNEGSKA (reference sequence). The V end lost 6 bases, the J end lost 5 bases, and 17 bases lay between the germline ends. In DNA form, the CDR3 reads TGCAGTGCGCGATCGACAGGCCGACACGAGCAGTACTTC. This sequence encodes CSARSTGRHEQYF.

V usage is TRBV29-1 and J usage is TRBJ2-5; maybe TRBD2 (6 bases). This CDR3 is 12 amino acids long. Per the germline V gene, CDR1 is SQVTM and CDR2 is ANQGSEA. The germline V and J ends were trimmed by 7 bases and 5 bases, with 14 bases remaining between them. Written as DNA, the CDR3 is TGCAGCGCCGGACTATCTCGGGAGACCCAGTACTTC. Its protein product is CSAGLSRETQYF. Complete variable domain (other parts from reference TRBV29-1 and TRBJ2-5): SAVISQKPSRDICQRGTSLTIQCQVDSQVTMMFWYRQQPGQSLTLIATANQGSEATYESGFVIDKFPISRPNLTFSTLTVSNMSPEDSSIYLCSAGLSRETQYFGPGTRLLVL.

Many counts were recorded for this clonotype. The chain couples TRBV6-2 or TRBV6-3 to TRBJ2-7; maybe TRBD1 (5 bases). Trimming removed 0 bases at V and 6 bases at J, with 12 bases between. Germline V gene data show CDR1 as MNHEY and CDR2 as SVGEGT. CDR3 length: 14 residues. The chain's CDR3 is CASSYSVTASEQYF. The DNA for the CDR3 is TGTGCCAGCAGTTACTCTGTGACAGCCTCCGAGCAGTACTTC.

This clonotype was detected only a few times. The chain employs TRBV19 and TRBJ2-2; 9 nucleotides line up with TRBD1. This CDR3 comprises 15 residues. Germline V gene lookup returns CDR1 LNHDA and CDR2 SQIVND (reference sequence). The J segment lost 4 bases and the V segment lost 5 bases, leaving 5 bases of the junction unmatched. CDR3: CASSPTGGVTGELFF. CDR3 sequence (DNA): TGTGCCAGTAGTCCGACAGGGGGAGTCACCGGGGAGCTGTTTTTT.

This rearrangement joins TRBV20-1 to TRBJ2-5; D unresolved. V lost 5 bases and J 2 bases, leaving 15 bases between the germline ends. Germline V gives CDR1 DFQATT, CDR2 SNEGSKA (reference sequence). This CDR3 spans 14 amino acids. In DNA, the CDR3 is TGCAGTGCTCTACCGGCCCTGTTACAAGAGACCCAGTACTTC. It encodes CSALPALLQETQYF.

Ten or more counts support this clonotype. The CDR3 DNA follows: TGCAGTGCTCCGGGTGACGGGGGTTTAAGCTACACCTTC. Translation: CSAPGDGGLSYTF. The chain couples TRBV20-1 to TRBJ1-2; the D gene is possibly TRBD1 (5 bases). CDR1 and CDR2 (germline): DFQATT, SNEGSKA (reference sequence). V was cut by 5 bases and J by 9 bases, with 19 bases left in between. This CDR3 contains 13 residues.

This clonotype was counted a few times. The V call is TRBV11-2, the J call TRBJ2-1, with D perhaps matching TRBD2 (6 bases). The V gene's germline CDR1 is SGHAT and CDR2 FQNNGV. V shed 1 base and J shed 0 bases, with 16 bases lying between them. The CDR3 spans 18 residues. The CDR3 sequence is CASSLVGIRGASYNEQFF. In nucleotides, the CDR3 is TGTGCCAGCAGCTTAGTAGGAATCCGCGGGGCCTCCTACAATGAGCAGTTCTTC.

The chain carries TRBV20-1 and TRBJ2-5; weak D call: TRBD2 (6 bases). Germline V gene data show CDR1 as DFQATT and CDR2 as SNEGSKA (reference sequence). The germline V and J ends were trimmed by 6 bases and 4 bases, with 18 bases remaining between them. The CDR3 loop spans 14 amino acids. The CDR3, as DNA: TGCAGTGCCCGGGAGATGGGGGGAGGAGAGACCCAGTACTTC. It encodes CSAREMGGGETQYF.

A few counts support this clonotype. V usage is TRBV19 and J usage is TRBJ2-3; D is undetermined. CDR1 LNHDA and CDR2 SQIVND come from the germline V gene (reference sequence). The CDR3 loop spans 12 amino acids. V was shortened by 3 bases and J by 7 bases, with 8 bases between the two germline ends. CDR3 in DNA: TGTGCCAGTAGTATGGGTTTAAATACGCAGTATTTT. Amino acid sequence: CASSMGLNTQYF.

This clonotype is medium-sized. V and J are TRBV12-3 or TRBV12-4 and TRBJ2-7; D is undetermined. Trimming removed 4 bases from V and 0 bases from J, with 7 bases in between. This CDR3 has 13 amino acids. In DNA form, the CDR3 reads TGTGCCAGCAGTTCTAGATACTCCTACGAGCAGTACTTC. It is translated as CASSSRYSYEQYF.

This clonotype was counted ten times or more. The chain employs TRBV6-1 and TRBJ1-1; D not certain. The germline V gene encodes CDR1 MNHNS and CDR2 SASEGT. V was shortened by 5 bases and J by 3 bases, with 10 bases between the two germline ends. This CDR3 comprises 13 residues. This chain's CDR3 is CASSQDRDTEAFF. CDR3 coding DNA: TGTGCCAGCAGTCAAGATAGGGACACTGAAGCTTTCTTT.

V usage is TRBV19 and J usage is TRBJ1-2, with TRBD1 matching over 7 bases. The CDR3 contains 15 residues. The germline V gene has CDR1 LNHDA and CDR2 SQIVND (reference sequence). V lost 4 bases and J lost 6; bases outside the gene matches: 11. CDR3 region: CASSTDREVVDGYTF. The CDR3 DNA follows: TGTGCCAGTAGTACTGACAGGGAAGTAGTGGATGGCTACACCTTC.

There are many counts of this clonotype. In DNA form, the CDR3 reads TGCGCCAGCAGCTTGGCGGGGGGGCAGGACGAGCAGTACTTC. Translated: CASSLAGGQDEQYF. The chain combines TRBV5-1 with TRBJ2-7; 8 bases map to TRBD2. CDR1 is SGHRS, CDR2 YFSETQ, per germline. There are 14 residues in the CDR3. V dropped 0 bases and J dropped 5; count of bases not matched to a gene: 4. The full variable domain, rest sourced from reference TRBV5-1 and TRBJ2-7, is KAGVTQTPRYLIKTRGQQVTLSCSPISGHRSVSWYQQTPGQGLQFLFEYFSETQRNKGNFPGRFSGRQFSNSRSEMNVSTLELGDSALYLCASSLAGGQDEQYFGPGTRLTVT.

This clonotype was counted only a few times. The CDR3 loop is CASRRQGQETQYF. The CDR3 DNA reads as TGTGCCAGTAGACGACAGGGCCAAGAGACCCAGTACTTC. The V call is TRBV19, the J call TRBJ2-5, with 7 bases that match TRBD1. Unmatched junction bases numbered 2, after V lost 6 bases and J lost 1 base. Looked up from germline, CDR1 is LNHDA and CDR2 is SQIVND (reference sequence). CDR3 length: 13 residues.

This clonotype was observed a few times. The gene calls are TRBV3-1 and TRBJ1-1, with TRBD1 as a possible D gene (5 bases). CDR3 size: 15 residues. Germline values: CDR1 LGHDT, CDR2 YNNKEL (reference sequence). With 4 bases removed from V and 5 bases from J, the gap between germline ends came to 17 bases. CDR3 region: CASSPPPAGKTEAFF. The CDR3 DNA is TGTGCCAGCAGCCCACCCCCCGCAGGGAAAACTGAAGCTTTCTTT. Full variable domain (outside the CDR3, taken from reference TRBV3-1 and TRBJ1-1): DTAVSQTPKYLVTQMGNDKSIKCEQNLGHDTMYWYKQDSKKFLKIMFSYNNKELIINETVPNRFSPKSPDKAHLNLHINSLELGDSAVYFCASSPPPAGKTEAFFGQGTRLTVV.

This clonotype was counted ten times or more. This rearrangement joins TRBV12-3 or TRBV12-4 to TRBJ1-5, with no clear D. V was clipped by 3 bases and J by 0 bases, with 3 bases between them. This CDR3 has 13 amino acids. CDR3 loop: CASSFNSNQPQHF. The CDR3, as DNA: TGTGCCAGCAGTTTTAATAGCAATCAGCCCCAGCATTTT.

This clonotype was counted ten times or more. As DNA, the CDR3 is TGTGCCATCAGTATTACAGGGGTGGGCTCTGAAGCTTTCTTT. Amino acids: CAISITGVGSEAFF. The rearrangement uses TRBV10-3 and TRBJ1-1, with 7 nucleotides matching TRBD1. J gave up 6 bases and V 5 bases, and 9 bases lay outside the gene matches. CDR3 length equals 14 residues. Germline V gives CDR1 ENHRY, CDR2 SYGVKD.